What follows are 31 T cell receptor beta chains derived from one specimen sequenced in a study of T cells after yellow fever vaccination. TCRdb re-derived calls from the 5' RACE reads in MiXCR, one entry per CDR3 protein. The sample includes around 360,000 distinct CDR3 sequences, under 14% of them seen just once. Sequencing used PBMCs, obtained on the day of the first yellow fever vaccination. These receptors came from a man younger than 35 who received the YFV17D yellow fever vaccine.

The gene calls are TRBV20-1 and TRBJ2-5; no clear D gene. The V end was cut by 2 bases, the J end by 2 bases, with 12 bases between. The CDR3 extends over 14 amino acids. The germline V gene has CDR1 DFQATT and CDR2 SNEGSKA (reference sequence). DNA for the CDR3: TGCAGTGCTAGAAGTGGAACTATGCAAGAGACCCAGTACTTC. As protein: CSARSGTMQETQYF.

V is TRBV12-3 or TRBV12-4 and J is TRBJ2-3; D gene ambiguous. Trimming stripped 5 bases from V and 5 bases from J, with 8 bases between. CDR3 length equals 12 residues. Written as DNA, the CDR3 is TGTGCCAGCAGTCGACTGCGAGATACGCAGTATTTT. Translating gives CASSRLRDTQYF.

Many counts were recorded for this clonotype. The chain has TRBV12-3 or TRBV12-4 and TRBJ2-5; 11 bases are shared with TRBD2. The V segment lost 5 bases and the J segment 1 base; nucleotides outside the gene matches: 6. The CDR3 consists of 16 residues. CDR3 in amino acids: CASSTPGTSGQETQYF. CDR3 bases: TGTGCCAGCAGTACACCAGGGACTAGCGGCCAAGAGACCCAGTACTTC.

In this sample, this clonotype turned up a few times. This chain joins TRBV20-1 and TRBJ1-6, with D perhaps TRBD1 (5 bases). The CDR3 length is 16 residues. Germline loops: CDR1 DFQATT, CDR2 SNEGSKA (reference sequence). Trimming removed 0 bases from V and 7 bases from J, with 16 bases in between. CDR3 in DNA: TGCAGTGCTAGAGATAGGGTAGCAGGGATAAATTCACCCCTCCACTTT. This translates into CSARDRVAGINSPLHF.

V and J are TRBV29-1 and TRBJ2-2, with TRBD1 matching 12 bases. The germline V gene has CDR1 SQVTM and CDR2 ANQGSEA. The CDR3 runs 15 residues. Trimming at V came to 6 bases and at J to 4 bases, leaving 6 bases not matched to a gene. The CDR3 loop reads CSVKWDRGPTGELFF. CDR3 coding DNA: TGCAGCGTGAAATGGGACAGGGGGCCCACCGGGGAGCTGTTTTTT.

The J gene is TRBJ1-5, the V gene TRBV4-1; possibly TRBD1 for D (6 bases). The CDR3 contains 14 residues. Germline values: CDR1 MGHRA, CDR2 YSYEKL. The V end was cut by 3 bases, the J end by 7 bases, with 13 bases between. CDR3 in DNA: TGCGCCAGCAGCCAGGAGACAGGATGGCAGCCCCAGCATTTT. It encodes CASSQETGWQPQHF.

The J gene is TRBJ1-4, the V gene TRBV9, with a possible D match to TRBD1 (6 bases). CDR1 SGDLS and CDR2 YYNGEE come from the germline V gene. Trimming took 4 bases from V and 8 from J, leaving 18 bases between them. CDR3 size: 15 residues. In nucleotides, the CDR3 is TGTGCCAGCAGCACCGGGGACACGTTGGCCGAAAAACTGTTTTTT. Translation: CASSTGDTLAEKLFF.

In its sample, this clonotype was seen a few times. The chain links TRBV2 to TRBJ2-5; D is undetermined. Germline CDR1 reads SNHLY; CDR2 reads FYNNEI. This CDR3 is built from 13 residues. The V end was cut by 6 bases, the J end by 1 base, with 9 bases between. CDR3 residues: CASSGQIQETQYF. The CDR3, as DNA: TGTGCCAGCAGCGGGCAGATCCAAGAGACCCAGTACTTC.

This clonotype was seen repeatedly, ten times or more. The chain couples TRBV7-8 to TRBJ2-3; D is ambiguous. Germline V lookup: CDR1 SGHVS, CDR2 FQNEAQ. V lost 2 bases and J 0 bases, leaving 6 bases between the germline ends. The CDR3 sequence is 14 residues long. The CDR3 region has the DNA TGTGCCAGCAGCTTACAGGCTAGCACAGATACGCAGTATTTT. Residues: CASSLQASTDTQYF. Using reference TRBV7-8 and TRBJ2-3 for the parts outside the CDR3, the full variable domain is GAGVSQSPRYKVAKRGQDVALRCDPISGHVSLFWYQQALGQGPEFLTYFQNEAQLDKSGLPSDRFFAERPEGSVSTLKIQRTQQEDSAVYLCASSLQASTDTQYFGPGTRLTVL.

This clonotype showed up many times. CDR3 coding DNA: TGTGCCAGCAGTTACGCGGGGGCCTCGGGTGAGACCCAGTACTTC. It encodes CASSYAGASGETQYF. This chain links TRBV6-5 with TRBJ2-5, with D perhaps matching TRBD2 (7 bases). V was clipped by 2 bases and J by 5 bases, with 15 bases between them. CDR3 length: 15 amino acids. The germline CDR1 and CDR2 sequences are MNHEY and SVGAGI.

This chain links TRBV18 with TRBJ1-2; D unclear. Trimming left V 2 bases short and J 4 bases short, with 11 bases between. CDR3 length: 14 residues. The V gene's germline CDR1 is KGHSH and CDR2 LQKENI. The CDR3 is CASSPEETSYGYTF. For the CDR3, the DNA is TGTGCCAGCTCACCAGAGGAAACGAGCTATGGCTACACCTTC. Complete variable domain (other parts from reference TRBV18 and TRBJ1-2): NAGVMQNPRHLVRRRGQEARLRCSPMKGHSHVYWYRQLPEEGLKFMVYLQKENIIDESGMPKERFSAEFPKEGPSILRIQQVVRGDSAAYFCASSPEETSYGYTFGSGTRLTVV.

This clonotype appeared a few times. J is TRBJ2-7 and V is TRBV12-3 or TRBV12-4; weak D call: TRBD1 (6 bases). CDR3 length: 15 residues. V was shortened by 3 bases and J by 0 bases, with 12 bases between the two germline ends. CDR3 in amino acids: CASSFQGISSYEQYF. In DNA form, the CDR3 reads TGTGCCAGCAGTTTTCAGGGGATAAGCTCCTACGAGCAGTACTTC.

The chain is built from TRBV12-3 or TRBV12-4 and TRBJ2-1; D not resolved. With 3 bases removed from V and 5 bases from J, the gap between germline ends came to 5 bases. CDR3 length equals 12 residues. CDR3 bases: TGTGCCAGCAGTTTCAACCACAATGAGCAGTTCTTC. Residues: CASSFNHNEQFF.

The sample holds a few counts of this clonotype. This chain connects TRBV12-3 or TRBV12-4 to TRBJ2-5; D unresolved. The length of the CDR3 is 14 residues. Trimming took 1 base from V and 3 from J, leaving 9 bases between them. The CDR3 reads CASSLGPVEETQYF. DNA for the CDR3: TGTGCCAGCAGTTTAGGTCCAGTTGAAGAGACCCAGTACTTC.

This clonotype was counted between two and nine times. The J gene is TRBJ2-1, the V gene TRBV20-1, with 10 bases identical to TRBD1. After removal of 4 bases from V and 7 bases from J, the junction contained 4 bases not matched to a gene. The germline V gene has CDR1 DFQATT and CDR2 SNEGSKA (reference sequence). This CDR3 spans 13 amino acids. This CDR3 reads CSAKGQGSNEQFF. The CDR3 bases are TGCAGTGCTAAGGGACAGGGGTCGAATGAGCAGTTCTTC.

Many counts were recorded for this clonotype. This chain uses TRBV5-6 with TRBJ2-1, with 8 positions matching TRBD1. The germline gives CDR1 SGHDT, CDR2 YYEEEE. The CDR3 totals 17 residues. J gave up 6 bases and V 1 base, and 12 bases lay outside the gene matches. CDR3 sequence reads: CASSLIAGGASSNEQFF. The CDR3 DNA is TGTGCCAGCAGCTTGATCGCAGGGGGCGCATCTAGCAATGAGCAGTTCTTC. Supplemented by reference TRBV5-6 and TRBJ2-1, the full variable domain reads DAGVTQSPTHLIKTRGQQVTLRCSPKSGHDTVSWYQQALGQGPQFIFQYYEEEERQRGNFPDRFSGHQFPNYSSELNVNALLLGDSALYLCASSLIAGGASSNEQFFGPGTRLTVL.

This clonotype appeared many times. The V and J genes are TRBV5-1 and TRBJ2-5; unclear D gene. The CDR3 is made up of 14 amino acids. Between the trimmed V and J ends, which lost 2 bases and 1 base, there was a span of 9 bases. The germline gives CDR1 SGHRS, CDR2 YFSETQ. The chain's CDR3 is CASSFGQSQETQYF. CDR3 sequence (DNA): TGCGCCAGCAGCTTCGGTCAGTCCCAAGAGACCCAGTACTTC. Filled out from reference TRBV5-1 and TRBJ2-5, the complete variable domain reads KAGVTQTPRYLIKTRGQQVTLSCSPISGHRSVSWYQQTPGQGLQFLFEYFSETQRNKGNFPGRFSGRQFSNSRSEMNVSTLELGDSALYLCASSFGQSQETQYFGPGTRLLVL.

This clonotype was seen a few times. V and J are TRBV9 and TRBJ2-5; 11 bases map to TRBD2. Looked up from germline, CDR1 is SGDLS and CDR2 is YYNGEE. CDR3 length: 17 residues. V was clipped by 0 bases and J by 2 bases; unmatched bases: 6. CDR3 nucleotides: TGTGCCAGCAGCGTAGGGGGGCTAGCGGGGGGACAAGAGACCCAGTACTTC. This encodes CASSVGGLAGGQETQYF.

The CDR3 loop is CASSLRDRGGNSPLHF. The DNA of the CDR3 is TGTGCCAGCAGCTTAAGGGACCGGGGGGGTAATTCACCCCTCCACTTT. The chain has TRBV7-2 and TRBJ1-6; possible D gene TRBD1, 5 bases. V was pared by 2 bases and J by 6 bases, with 14 bases between. Per germline, CDR1 SGHTA and CDR2 FQGNSA. There are 16 residues in the CDR3.

This clonotype was picked up a small number of times. This sequence joins TRBV18 and TRBJ1-2; TRBD1 matches at 8 bases. J was trimmed by 3 bases and V by 3 bases; bases with no gene match: 6. Germline CDR1 is KGHSH and CDR2 is LQKENI. The CDR3 runs to 15 residues. This CDR3 is CASSPTTGGDYGYTF. CDR3 in DNA: TGTGCCAGCTCACCTACAACAGGGGGAGACTATGGCTACACCTTC.

The chain uses TRBV29-1 and TRBJ1-1, with a possible D match to TRBD1 (5 bases). Germline-derived CDR1 and CDR2 are SQVTM and ANQGSEA. Trimming cost V 4 bases and J 0 bases, with 9 bases left between them. There are 13 residues in the CDR3. The CDR3 loop is CSVGHRLNTEAFF. In DNA, the CDR3 is TGCAGCGTTGGTCACAGGTTGAACACTGAAGCTTTCTTT. Combining the CDR3 with reference TRBV29-1 and TRBJ1-1 gives the whole variable domain SAVISQKPSRDICQRGTSLTIQCQVDSQVTMMFWYRQQPGQSLTLIATANQGSEATYESGFVIDKFPISRPNLTFSTLTVSNMSPEDSSIYLCSVGHRLNTEAFFGQGTRLTVV.

V gene TRBV15 combines with J gene TRBJ2-2; no definite D call. The CDR3 sequence is 14 residues long. Trimming pared 1 base from V and 1 base from J, leaving 4 bases between. CDR1 and CDR2 from the germline V gene are LNHNV and YYDKDF (reference sequence). For the CDR3, the DNA is TGTGCCACCAGCAGAGTTGAGAACACCGGGGAGCTGTTTTTT. This gives the protein CATSRVENTGELFF.

This clonotype was recorded a few times. DNA for the CDR3: TGTGCCAGCAGTTTTCGGCGGGGGCGGAGCACAGATACGCAGTATTTT. Protein sequence: CASSFRRGRSTDTQYF. The chain recombines TRBV12-3 or TRBV12-4 with TRBJ2-3; possible D gene TRBD2, 7 bases. The V and J ends lost 3 bases and 0 bases respectively, with 13 bases between them. This CDR3 has 16 residues.

This clonotype has more than one count but fewer than ten. The chain employs TRBV5-5 and TRBJ2-3; 10 nucleotides line up with TRBD2. The germline gives CDR1 SGHKS, CDR2 YYEKEE (reference sequence). The V segment lost 4 bases and the J segment 0 bases; nucleotides outside the gene matches: 2. The CDR3 has 15 residues. Written as DNA, the CDR3 is TGTGCCAGCAGCCCACTAGCGGGGAGCACAGATACGCAGTATTTT. Its protein is CASSPLAGSTDTQYF.

This clonotype was found a few times. The rearrangement joins TRBV5-1 to TRBJ2-1; D may correspond to TRBD1 or TRBD2 (5 bases each). Germline assignment: CDR1 SGHRS and CDR2 YFSETQ. This CDR3 has 17 residues. V dropped 2 bases and J dropped 7 bases, with 22 bases sitting between them. Here the CDR3 DNA reads TGCGCCAGCAGCTTCAGCTTTACGGCAGGGAGAACTAATGAGCAGTTCTTC. It codes for CASSFSFTAGRTNEQFF.

This clonotype was seen ten or more times. The V call is TRBV7-2, the J call TRBJ2-7; D call uncertain. Trimming removed 4 bases from V and 7 bases from J, with 17 bases in between. This CDR3 contains 14 residues. Germline lookup yields CDR1 SGHTA and CDR2 FQGNSA. The CDR3 is CASSSSTRSKEQYF. CDR3 in DNA: TGTGCCAGCAGCTCCTCGACACGGTCGAAAGAGCAGTACTTC.

This clonotype showed up just a few times. The chain uses TRBV12-3 or TRBV12-4 and TRBJ2-7, with 14 bases identical to TRBD2. With 5 bases clipped from V and 0 bases from J, the junction kept 6 bases outside the gene matches. There are 17 residues in the CDR3. CDR3 nucleotides: TGTGCCAGCAGTCCCGGGACTAGCGGGGGAAGCTCCTACGAGCAGTACGTC. Translation: CASSPGTSGGSSYEQYV.

This clonotype was picked up a small number of times. This chain joins TRBV11-2 and TRBJ1-1; unclear D gene. The CDR3 extends over 14 amino acids. CDR1 SGHAT and CDR2 FQNNGV come from the germline V gene. The V and J ends lost 3 bases and 5 bases respectively, with 13 bases between them. CDR3 sequence reads: CASSFSQDWTEAFF. The CDR3 DNA follows: TGTGCCAGCAGCTTTTCGCAGGATTGGACTGAAGCTTTCTTT.

There are a few counts of this clonotype. In DNA, the CDR3 is TGTGCCACCAGCAGAGCTAGCGGGGCCACAGAGACCCAGTACTTC. Protein: CATSRASGATETQYF. V gene TRBV15 combines with J gene TRBJ2-5; 9 bases map to TRBD2. V lost 1 base and J lost 4; bases outside the gene matches: 4. This CDR3 is built from 15 residues. Germline lookup yields CDR1 LNHNV and CDR2 YYDKDF (reference sequence).

This chain joins TRBV3-1 and TRBJ2-1; 7 bases fit TRBD1. This CDR3 is built from 17 residues. Germline V gene data show CDR1 as LGHDT and CDR2 as YNNKEL (reference sequence). The trim removed 0 bases at V and 5 bases at J, leaving 10 bases unmatched. CDR3 protein: CASSQDVRGPRHNEQFF. For the CDR3, the DNA is TGTGCCAGCAGCCAAGATGTAAGGGGGCCGCGCCACAATGAGCAGTTCTTC.

There are many counts of this clonotype. The rearrangement joins TRBV11-2 to TRBJ1-1; D is undetermined. CDR1 and CDR2 from the germline V gene are SGHAT and FQNNGV. Trimming pared 5 bases from V and 1 base from J, leaving 14 bases between. The CDR3 consists of 15 residues. CDR3 bases: TGTGCCAGCAGCCCGGCAGGCAGGCAGAACACTGAAGCTTTCTTT. The encoded protein is CASSPAGRQNTEAFF.